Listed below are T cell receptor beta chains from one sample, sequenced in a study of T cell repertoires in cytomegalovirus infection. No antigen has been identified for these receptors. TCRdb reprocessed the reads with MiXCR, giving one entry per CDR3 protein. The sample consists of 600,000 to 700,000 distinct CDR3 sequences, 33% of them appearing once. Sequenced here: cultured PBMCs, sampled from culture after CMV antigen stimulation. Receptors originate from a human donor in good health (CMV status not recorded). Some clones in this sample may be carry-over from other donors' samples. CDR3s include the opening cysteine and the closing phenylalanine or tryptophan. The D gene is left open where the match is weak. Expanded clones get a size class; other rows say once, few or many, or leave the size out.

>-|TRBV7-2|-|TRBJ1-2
TGTGCCAGCAGCTTAAACGGAAGAGCTAACTATGGCTACACCTTC
CASSLNGRANYGYTF
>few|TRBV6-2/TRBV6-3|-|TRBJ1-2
TGTGCCAGCAGTTACTCCGGGAGCAGAGGTGCCTATGGCTACACCTTC
CASSYSGSRGAYGYTF
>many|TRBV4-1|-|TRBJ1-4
TGCGCCAGCAAACCTTCTGGGGCGATGGACGAAAAACTGTTTTTT
CASKPSGAMDEKLFF
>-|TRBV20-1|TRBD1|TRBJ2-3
TGCAGTGCTAGAGACCCGGGACAGGGGTTCACAGATACGCAGTATTTT
CSARDPGQGFTDTQYF
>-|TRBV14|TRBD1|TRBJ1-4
TGTGCCAGCAGCCATCTCGGACAGGGGAGGGGTGAAAAACTGTTTTTT
CASSHLGQGRGEKLFF
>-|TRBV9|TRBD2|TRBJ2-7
TGTGCCAGCAGCGTAGGCGGCGGGGGAGCCTACGAGCAGTACTTC
CASSVGGGGAYEQYF
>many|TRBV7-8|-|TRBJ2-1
TGTGCCAGCAGCTTTCTAGCCGCGGAGGGTAATGAGCAGTTCTTC
CASSFLAAEGNEQFF
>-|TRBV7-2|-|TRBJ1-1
TGTGCCAGCAGCTTACTCATGGGGGACACTGAAGCTTTCTTT
CASSLLMGDTEAFF
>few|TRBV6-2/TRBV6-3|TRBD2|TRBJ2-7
TGTGCCAGCAGACCGGGACTAGCGGGAGTTAGGGAGCAGTACTTC
CASRPGLAGVREQYF
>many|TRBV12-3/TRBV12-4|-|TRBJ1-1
TGTGCCAGCAGTTTATCCCCGGGATGGGCAGACTCCTTCTCTGAAGCTTTCTTT
CASSLSPGWADSFSEAFF
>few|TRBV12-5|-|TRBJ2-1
TGTGCTAGTGGTCCCGAAATACGGGGCAATGAGCAGTTCTTC
CASGPEIRGNEQFF
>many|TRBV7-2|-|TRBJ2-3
TGTGCCAGCAGCCGAGGCGGCACAGATACGCAGTATTTT
CASSRGGTDTQYF
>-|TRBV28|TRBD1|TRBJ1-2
TGTGCCAGCAAAGGGACAGGGTTTGGCTACACCTTC
CASKGTGFGYTF
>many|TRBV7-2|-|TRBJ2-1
TGTGCCAGCAGCCGGGGGGCCGACTCCTACAATGAGCAGTTCTTC
CASSRGADSYNEQFF
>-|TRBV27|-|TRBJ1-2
TGTGCCAGCAGTTTCTTAGGGGACCAATGGATTAACTATGGCTACACCTTC
CASSFLGDQWINYGYTF
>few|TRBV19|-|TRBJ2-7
TGTGCCAGTAGTATTTGGGTCAGGGCAGAGGAGGAGCAGTACTTC
CASSIWVRAEEEQYF
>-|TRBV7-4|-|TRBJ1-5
TGTGCCAGCAGCCCAAGGGCGGAGGGTTCGGCCCAGCATTTT
CASSPRAEGSAQHF
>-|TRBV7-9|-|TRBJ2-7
TGTGCCAGCAGCTCTGTGGAGGGAAGCTACGGGCAGTACTTC
CASSSVEGSYGQYF
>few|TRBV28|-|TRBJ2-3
TGTGCCAGCGGAAAATGGGGGGATCGCACAGATACGCAGTATTTT
CASGKWGDRTDTQYF
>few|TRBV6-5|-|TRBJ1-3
TGTGCCAGCAGTTACTCGAACAGTTCTGGAAACACCATATATTTT
CASSYSNSSGNTIYF
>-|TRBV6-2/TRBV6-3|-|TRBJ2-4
TGTGCCAGCAGTTACAGCAGGGGACGCGACATTCAGTACTTC
CASSYSRGRDIQYF
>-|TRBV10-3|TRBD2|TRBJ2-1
TGTGCCATCAGCCCGGACGTAGCGGGAATGAATGAGCAGTTCTTC
CAISPDVAGMNEQFF
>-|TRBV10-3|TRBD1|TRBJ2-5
TGTGCCATCAGTGAGGACAGGGACCAAGAGACCCAGTACTTC
CAISEDRDQETQYF
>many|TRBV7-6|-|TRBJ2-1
TGTGCCAGCAGTTTCCTCTCCGGGCCGCTCAATGAGCAGTTCTTC
CASSFLSGPLNEQFF
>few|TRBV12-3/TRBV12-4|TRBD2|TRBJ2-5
TGTGCCAGCAGGCGGACTAGCGGGAGGGCGTTAGAGACCCAGTACTTC
CASRRTSGRALETQYF
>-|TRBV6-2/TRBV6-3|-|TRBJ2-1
TGTGCCAGCAGTTACTCGAGAGGTCTTGAGCAGTTCTTC
CASSYSRGLEQFF
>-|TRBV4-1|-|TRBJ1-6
TGCGCCAGCAGCCAGGCACTCGATTCACCCCTCCACTTT
CASSQALDSPLHF
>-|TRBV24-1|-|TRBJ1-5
TGTGCCACCAGTGAGAGCAGGGGCGGCAATCAGCCCCAGCATTTT
CATSESRGGNQPQHF